A selection of T cell receptor beta chains follows, all from one sample in a study of cytomegalovirus exposure and HLA in healthy donors. The assay was immunoSEQ multiplex PCR, and TCRdb's table has in-frame clones only and misses some. Among about 140,000 clones, around 80% were seen once, and the ten largest hold roughly 4%. Material for sequencing was PBMCs. These receptors were taken from a woman between 40 and 50 years old in good health and CMV-seropositive. The CDR3 runs from the conserved cysteine through the conserved F or W. A D gene is named only where the DNA matches it firmly. Not every row has a clone size; where given, it reads once, few, many or a size class.

v_gene,abundance,d_gene,j_gene,CDR3nt,CDR3aa
TRBV11-2,NA,TRBD2,TRBJ2-5,TGTGCCAGCAGCTTGCTTGGCAGCGGGGGGTTGGGGACCCAGTACTTC,CASSLLGSGGLGTQYF
TRBV19,few,NA,TRBJ1-3,TGTGCCAGTAGTATGGGTCTCTGGACAAGATCCGGAAACACCATATATTTT,CASSMGLWTRSGNTIYF
TRBV7-8,once,TRBD1,TRBJ2-7,TGTGCCAGCAGCTACCGACAGGGGTTGGGGATCAACGAGCAGTACTTC,CASSYRQGLGINEQYF
TRBV29-1,NA,NA,TRBJ2-7,TGCAGCGTCCTAGCGATTTCCTACGAGCAGTACTTC,CSVLAISYEQYF
TRBV7-3,NA,TRBD2,TRBJ2-1,TGTGCCAGCAGCGCCACCGCTCGACTAGCGGGGGGATTCAATGAGCAGTTCTTC,CASSATARLAGGFNEQFF
TRBV15,NA,NA,TRBJ1-4,TGTGCCACGACCCGGGGGGCTAATGAAAAACTGTTTTTT,CATTRGANEKLFF
TRBV19,NA,NA,TRBJ2-5,TGTGCCAGTAGTATTGGGCAGCAAGAGACCCAGTACTTC,CASSIGQQETQYF
TRBV11-1,NA,TRBD1,TRBJ2-7,TGTGCCAGCAGCGCTCCGGGACAGGGGCGCGAGCAGTACTTC,CASSAPGQGREQYF
TRBV5-5,NA,NA,TRBJ1-4,TGTGCCAGCATCCGGGTCCCCTCGGTGGCTAATGAAAAACTGTTTTTT,CASIRVPSVANEKLFF
TRBV7-9,NA,TRBD1,TRBJ2-7,TGTGCCAGCAGCTTCCCGGGACAGGGGGCGCGGGAGCAGTACTTC,CASSFPGQGAREQYF
TRBV6-6,NA,NA,TRBJ1-6,TGTGCCAGCAGTTACGTCGGACAGTATAATTCACCCCTCCACTTT,CASSYVGQYNSPLHF
TRBV19,NA,TRBD1,TRBJ2-2,TGTGCCAGTAATAATGGACAGGGTACCGGGGAGCTGTTTTTT,CASNNGQGTGELFF
TRBV2,NA,TRBD1,TRBJ1-2,TGTGCCAGCAGGGCAGGACAGGGAGCTAACTATGGCTACACCTTC,CASRAGQGANYGYTF
TRBV5-4,NA,TRBD2,TRBJ2-1,TGTGCCAGCAGCGTTGGGACTAGCGGGCAGTACAATGAGCAGTTCTTC,CASSVGTSGQYNEQFF
TRBV23-1,NA,NA,TRBJ1-6,TGCGCCAGCAGTCAAGGGCGTCGGAATTCACCCCTCCACTTT,CASSQGRRNSPLHF
TRBV27,NA,NA,TRBJ1-4,TGTGCCAGCAGGGGGCTCGGACAAACCAATGAAAAACTGTTTTTT,CASRGLGQTNEKLFF
TRBV4-3,NA,NA,TRBJ1-5,TGCGCCAGCAGCGAGATACAGGGTAGCAATCAGCCCCAGCATTTT,CASSEIQGSNQPQHF
TRBV7-3,NA,TRBD1,TRBJ2-5,TGTGCCAGCAGCCCATGGGACAGGGAGACCCAGTACTTC,CASSPWDRETQYF
TRBV6-5,NA,NA,TRBJ2-2,TGTGCCAGCAAACCGGGACTTCCAGGGGAGCTGTTTTTT,CASKPGLPGELFF
TRBV7-8,NA,NA,TRBJ2-7,TGTGCCAGCAGTCTAGGGGGTGACGAGCAGTACTTC,CASSLGGDEQYF
TRBV6-1,NA,TRBD2,TRBJ2-5,TGTGCCAGCAGCCCTAGCGGGAAGTATGAGCAGTACTTC,CASSPSGKYEQYF
TRBV7-9,few,NA,TRBJ1-4,TGTGCCAGCAGCTTGAGAACCGGGACAACTAATGAAAAACTGTTTTTT,CASSLRTGTTNEKLFF